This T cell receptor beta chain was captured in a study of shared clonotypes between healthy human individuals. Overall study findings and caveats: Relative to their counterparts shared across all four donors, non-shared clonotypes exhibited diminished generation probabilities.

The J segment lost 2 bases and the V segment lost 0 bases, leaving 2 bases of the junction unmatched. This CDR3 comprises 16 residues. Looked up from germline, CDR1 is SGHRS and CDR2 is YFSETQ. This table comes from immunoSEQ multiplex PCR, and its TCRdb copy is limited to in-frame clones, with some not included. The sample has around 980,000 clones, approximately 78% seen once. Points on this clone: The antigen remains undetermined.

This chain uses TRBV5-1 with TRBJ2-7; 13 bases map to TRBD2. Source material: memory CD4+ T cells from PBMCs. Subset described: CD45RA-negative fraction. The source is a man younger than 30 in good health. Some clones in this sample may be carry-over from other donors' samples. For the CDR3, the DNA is TGCGCCAGCAGCTTGGCCGGGACTAGCGGGACCTACGAGCAGTACTTC. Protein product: CASSLAGTSGTYEQYF.